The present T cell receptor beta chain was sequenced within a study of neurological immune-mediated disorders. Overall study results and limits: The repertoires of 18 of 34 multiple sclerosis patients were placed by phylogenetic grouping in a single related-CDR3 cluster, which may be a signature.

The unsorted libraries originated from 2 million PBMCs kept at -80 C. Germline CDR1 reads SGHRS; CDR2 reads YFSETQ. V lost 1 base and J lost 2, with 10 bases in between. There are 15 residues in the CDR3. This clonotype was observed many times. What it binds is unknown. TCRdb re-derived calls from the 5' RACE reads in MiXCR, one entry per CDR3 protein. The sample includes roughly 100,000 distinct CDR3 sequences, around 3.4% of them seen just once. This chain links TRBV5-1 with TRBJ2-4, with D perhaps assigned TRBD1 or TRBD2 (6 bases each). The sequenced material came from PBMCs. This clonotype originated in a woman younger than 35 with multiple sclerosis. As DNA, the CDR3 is TGCGCCAGCAGCTTGAGGGGGGTGACCAAAAACATTCAGTACTTC. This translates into CASSLRGVTKNIQYF.